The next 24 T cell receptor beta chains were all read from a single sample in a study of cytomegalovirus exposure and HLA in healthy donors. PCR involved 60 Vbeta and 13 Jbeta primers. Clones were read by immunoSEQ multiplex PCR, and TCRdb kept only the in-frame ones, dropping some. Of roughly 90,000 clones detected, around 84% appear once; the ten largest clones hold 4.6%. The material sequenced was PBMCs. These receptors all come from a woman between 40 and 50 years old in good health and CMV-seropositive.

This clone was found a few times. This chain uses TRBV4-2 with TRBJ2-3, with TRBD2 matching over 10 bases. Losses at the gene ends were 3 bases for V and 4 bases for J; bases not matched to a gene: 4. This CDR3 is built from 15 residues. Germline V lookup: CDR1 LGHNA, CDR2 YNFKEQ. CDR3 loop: CASSQLAGGPDTQYF. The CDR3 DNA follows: TGTGCCAGCAGCCAGTTAGCGGGAGGCCCAGATACGCAGTATTTT.

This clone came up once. The CDR3 loop reads CATGGVDRDRVSYEQYF. CDR3 bases: TGCGCCACGGGAGGGGTCGACCGGGACAGGGTATCTTACGAGCAGTACTTC. The rearrangement links TRBV4-1 to TRBJ2-7, with D possibly TRBD1 on 9 matching bases. Between the trimmed V and J ends, which lost 10 bases and 4 bases, there was a span of 29 bases. Germline CDR1 MGHRA, CDR2 YSYEKL. CDR3 size: 17 residues.

CDR3 loop: CASSGLAGAEHTDTQYF. DNA for the CDR3: TGTGCCAGCAGCGGGCTAGCGGGAGCTGAACACACAGATACGCAGTATTTT. The chain employs TRBV11-3 and TRBJ2-3, with 10 bases fitting TRBD2. The CDR3 extends over 17 amino acids. V gave up 5 bases and J gave up 2 bases; unmatched junction bases: 10. Germline CDR1 and CDR2: SGHNT and YENEEA.

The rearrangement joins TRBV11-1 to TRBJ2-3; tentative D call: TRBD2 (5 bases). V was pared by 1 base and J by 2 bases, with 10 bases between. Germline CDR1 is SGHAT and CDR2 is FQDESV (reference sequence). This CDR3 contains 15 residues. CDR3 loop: CASSLEASSTDTQYF. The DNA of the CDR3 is TGTGCCAGCAGCTTAGAGGCTAGCTCCACAGATACGCAGTATTTT.

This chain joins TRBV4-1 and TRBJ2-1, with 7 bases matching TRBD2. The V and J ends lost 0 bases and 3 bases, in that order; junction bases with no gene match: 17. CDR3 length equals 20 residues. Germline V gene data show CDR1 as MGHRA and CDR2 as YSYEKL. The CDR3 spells CASSQESSLDGRRFYNEQFF. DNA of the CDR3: TGCGCCAGCAGCCAAGAGTCATCCCTAGACGGGAGGAGGTTCTACAATGAGCAGTTCTTC.

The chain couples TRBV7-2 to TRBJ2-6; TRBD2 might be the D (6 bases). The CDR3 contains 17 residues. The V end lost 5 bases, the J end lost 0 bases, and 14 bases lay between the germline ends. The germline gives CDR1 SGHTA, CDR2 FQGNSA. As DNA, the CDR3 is TGTGCCAGCAGCCGGGTTGGGGGGACCTCTGGGGCCAACGTCCTGACTTTC. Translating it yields CASSRVGGTSGANVLTF.

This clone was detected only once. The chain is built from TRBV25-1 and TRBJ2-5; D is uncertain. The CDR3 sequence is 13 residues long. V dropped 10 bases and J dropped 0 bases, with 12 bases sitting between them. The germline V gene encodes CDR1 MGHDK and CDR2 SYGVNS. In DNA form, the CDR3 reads TGTGCCACCCTTAGATCGTACCAAGAGACCCAGTACTTC. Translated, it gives CATLRSYQETQYF.

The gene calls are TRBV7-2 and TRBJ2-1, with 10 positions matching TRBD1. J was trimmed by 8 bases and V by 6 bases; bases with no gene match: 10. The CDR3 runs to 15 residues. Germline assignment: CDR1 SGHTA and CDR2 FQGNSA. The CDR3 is CASRLDRGRLDEQFF. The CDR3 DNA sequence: TGTGCCAGCAGGTTGGACAGGGGGAGATTGGATGAGCAGTTCTTC.

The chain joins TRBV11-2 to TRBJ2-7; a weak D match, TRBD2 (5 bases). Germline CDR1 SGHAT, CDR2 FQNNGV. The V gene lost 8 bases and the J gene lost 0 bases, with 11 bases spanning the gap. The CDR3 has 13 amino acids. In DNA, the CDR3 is TGTGCCAGCCGAGGAGGCAGCTCCTACGAGCAGTACTTC. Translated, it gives CASRGGSSYEQYF. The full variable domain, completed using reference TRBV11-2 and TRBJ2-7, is EAGVAQSPRYKIIEKRQSVAFWCNPISGHATLYWYQQILGQGPKLLIQFQNNGVVDDSQLPKDRFSAERLKGVDSTLKIQPAKLEDSAVYLCASRGGSSYEQYFGPGTRLTVT.

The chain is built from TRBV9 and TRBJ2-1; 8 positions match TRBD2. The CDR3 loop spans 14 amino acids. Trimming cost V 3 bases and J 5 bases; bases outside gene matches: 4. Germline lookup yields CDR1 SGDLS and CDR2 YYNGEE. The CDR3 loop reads CASSGSGTHNEQFF. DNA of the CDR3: TGTGCCAGCAGCGGTAGCGGGACTCACAATGAGCAGTTCTTC.

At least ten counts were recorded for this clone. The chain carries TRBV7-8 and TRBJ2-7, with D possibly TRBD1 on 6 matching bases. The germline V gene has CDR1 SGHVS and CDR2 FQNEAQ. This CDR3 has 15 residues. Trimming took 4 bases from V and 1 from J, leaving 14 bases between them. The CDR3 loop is CASSSFQGPSYEQYF. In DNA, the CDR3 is TGTGCCAGCAGCTCCTTCCAGGGGCCGTCCTACGAGCAGTACTTC.

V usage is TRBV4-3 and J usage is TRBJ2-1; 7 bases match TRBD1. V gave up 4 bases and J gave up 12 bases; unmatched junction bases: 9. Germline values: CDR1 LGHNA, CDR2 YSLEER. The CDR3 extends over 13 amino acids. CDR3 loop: CASSPETGLVQFF. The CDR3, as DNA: TGCGCCAGCAGCCCAGAGACAGGGTTGGTGCAGTTCTTC.

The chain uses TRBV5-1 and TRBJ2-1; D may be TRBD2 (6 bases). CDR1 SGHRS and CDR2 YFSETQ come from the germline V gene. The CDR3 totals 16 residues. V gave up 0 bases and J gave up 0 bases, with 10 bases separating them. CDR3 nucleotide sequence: TGCGCCAGCAGCTTGGCCGGGAGAAGCTCCTACAATGAGCAGTTCTTC. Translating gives CASSLAGRSSYNEQFF.

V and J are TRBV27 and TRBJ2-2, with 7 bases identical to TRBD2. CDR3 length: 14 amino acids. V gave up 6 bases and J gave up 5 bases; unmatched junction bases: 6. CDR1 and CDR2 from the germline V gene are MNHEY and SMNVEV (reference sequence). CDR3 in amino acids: CASRVGRGTGELFF. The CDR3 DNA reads TGTGCCAGCAGGGTAGGGCGGGGGACCGGGGAGCTGTTTTTT.

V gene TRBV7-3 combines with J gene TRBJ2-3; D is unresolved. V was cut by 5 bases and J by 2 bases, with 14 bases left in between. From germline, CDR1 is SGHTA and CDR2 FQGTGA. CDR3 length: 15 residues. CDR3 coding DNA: TGTGCCAGCAGCCCTCAAGCGCCAATCACAGATACGCAGTATTTT. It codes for CASSPQAPITDTQYF. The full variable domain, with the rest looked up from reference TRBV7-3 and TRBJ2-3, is GAGVSQTPSNKVTEKGKYVELRCDPISGHTALYWYRQSLGQGPEFLIYFQGTGAADDSGLPNDRFFAVRPEGSVSTLKIQRTERGDSAVYLCASSPQAPITDTQYFGPGTRLTVL.

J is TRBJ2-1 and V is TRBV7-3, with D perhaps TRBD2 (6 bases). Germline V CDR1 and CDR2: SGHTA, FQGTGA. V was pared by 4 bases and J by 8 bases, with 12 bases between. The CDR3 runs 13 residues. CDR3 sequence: CASSSSRLDEQFF. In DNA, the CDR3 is TGTGCCAGCAGCTCGAGTCGACTAGATGAGCAGTTCTTC.

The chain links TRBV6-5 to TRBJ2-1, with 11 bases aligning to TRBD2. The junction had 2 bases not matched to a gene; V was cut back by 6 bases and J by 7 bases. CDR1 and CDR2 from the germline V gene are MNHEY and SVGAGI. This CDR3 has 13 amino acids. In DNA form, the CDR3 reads TGTGCCAGCAGGCTAGCGGGAGGAAATGAGCAGTTCTTC. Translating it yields CASRLAGGNEQFF.

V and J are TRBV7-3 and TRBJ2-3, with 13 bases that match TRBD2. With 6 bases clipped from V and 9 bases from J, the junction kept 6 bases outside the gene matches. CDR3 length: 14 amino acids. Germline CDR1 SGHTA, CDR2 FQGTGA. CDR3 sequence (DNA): TGTGCCAGCAGTTCTGGGACTAGCGGGATAACGCAGTATTTT. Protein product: CASSSGTSGITQYF.

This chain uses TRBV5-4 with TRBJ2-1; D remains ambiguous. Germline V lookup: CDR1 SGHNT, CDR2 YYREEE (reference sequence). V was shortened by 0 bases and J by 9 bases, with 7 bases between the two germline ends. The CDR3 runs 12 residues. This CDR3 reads CASSLVSGEQFF. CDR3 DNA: TGTGCCAGCAGCTTGGTTTCGGGTGAGCAGTTCTTC.

Written as DNA, the CDR3 is TGTGCCAGCAGCCTTCGCCCTAGCGGGAGGGGGATTTCCTACAATGAGCAGTTCTTC. Its translation is CASSLRPSGRGISYNEQFF. The V gene is TRBV7-8, the J gene TRBJ2-1; the match to TRBD2 covers 12 bases. CDR3 length: 19 residues. CDR1 is SGHVS, CDR2 FQNEAQ, per germline. The J segment lost 1 base and the V segment lost 5 bases, leaving 12 bases of the junction unmatched.

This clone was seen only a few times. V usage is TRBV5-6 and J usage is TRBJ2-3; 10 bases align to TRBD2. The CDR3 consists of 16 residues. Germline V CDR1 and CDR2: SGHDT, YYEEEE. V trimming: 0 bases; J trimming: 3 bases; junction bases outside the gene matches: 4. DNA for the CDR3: TGTGCCAGCAGCTTGGCTAGCGGGAGCCCTACAGATACGCAGTATTTT. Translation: CASSLASGSPTDTQYF.

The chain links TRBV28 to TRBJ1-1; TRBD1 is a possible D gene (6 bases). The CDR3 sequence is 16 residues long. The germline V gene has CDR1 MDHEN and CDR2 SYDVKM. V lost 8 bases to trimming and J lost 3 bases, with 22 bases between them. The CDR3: CASSEGGTGIYTEAFF. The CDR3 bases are TGTGCCAGCTCAGAGGGGGGGACGGGGATCTACACTGAAGCTTTCTTT.

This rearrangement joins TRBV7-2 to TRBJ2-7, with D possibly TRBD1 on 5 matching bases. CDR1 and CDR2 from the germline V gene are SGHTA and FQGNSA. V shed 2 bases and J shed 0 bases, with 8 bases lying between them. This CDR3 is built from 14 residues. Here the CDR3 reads CASSLKQDSYEQYF. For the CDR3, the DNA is TGTGCCAGCAGCTTAAAACAGGACTCCTACGAGCAGTACTTC.

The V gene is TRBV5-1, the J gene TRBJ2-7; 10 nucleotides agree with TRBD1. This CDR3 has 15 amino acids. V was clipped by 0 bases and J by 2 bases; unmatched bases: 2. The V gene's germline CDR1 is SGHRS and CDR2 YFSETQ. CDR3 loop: CASSLAGTGAYEQYF. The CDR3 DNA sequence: TGCGCCAGCAGCTTGGCCGGGACAGGGGCCTACGAGCAGTACTTC.